The 29 T cell receptor beta chains listed next were all sequenced from one sample in a study of CD8+CD57+ T cells in acquired aplastic anemia. Genomic DNA was employed as the template in profiling TCR beta VDJ and CDR3. Each CDR3 protein is one row after TCRdb ran MiXCR on the reads. The sample yields about 270,000 distinct CDR3 sequences, roughly three fifths seen once. Material: sorted CD4+, CD8+, or CD8+CD57+ T cells (not recorded which) from PBMCs. The receptors here all came from a human donor with severe aplastic anemia or a healthy control (not recorded which).

This chain joins TRBV27 and TRBJ1-5, with D perhaps matching TRBD1 (6 bases). The CDR3 length is 15 residues. Germline V lookup: CDR1 MNHEY, CDR2 SMNVEV (reference sequence). V lost 3 bases, J lost 3 bases, and 12 bases lay in between. This CDR3 is CASSFGYRANQPQHF. In DNA form, the CDR3 reads TGTGCCAGCAGTTTCGGCTACAGGGCCAATCAGCCCCAGCATTTT.

In this sample, this clonotype turned up once. This rearrangement joins TRBV24-1 to TRBJ2-3; TRBD1 matches 7 bases. V lost 9 bases to trimming and J lost 2 bases; unmatched junction nucleotides: 4. CDR1 is KGHDR and CDR2 is SFDVKD in the germline V gene. This CDR3 comprises 13 residues. The CDR3, as DNA: TGTGCCACCGCCGGGACAGACACAGATACGCAGTATTTT. Translation: CATAGTDTDTQYF.

The chain recombines TRBV6-7 with TRBJ2-5; the match to TRBD1 covers 9 bases. TRBV6-7 is noted as an ORF with a role that remains uncertain. CDR3 length: 16 residues. The junction had 5 bases not matched to a gene; V was cut back by 0 bases and J by 3 bases. The DNA for the CDR3 is TGTGCCAGCAGTTACTCTCGACAGGGGGGGGAAGAGACCCAGTACTTC. Its protein is CASSYSRQGGEETQYF.

V gene TRBV9 combines with J gene TRBJ1-2; D is possibly TRBD1 (5 bases). The CDR3 runs 14 residues. Germline lookup yields CDR1 SGDLS and CDR2 YYNGEE. With 0 bases removed from V and 2 bases from J, the gap between germline ends came to 8 bases. CDR3 coding DNA: TGTGCCAGCAGCGTAGCAGGGCTGAACTATGGCTACACCTTC. Its protein product is CASSVAGLNYGYTF.

There are many counts of this clonotype. The gene calls are TRBV14 and TRBJ2-7; tentative D call: TRBD1 (6 bases). Germline V gene lookup returns CDR1 SGHDN and CDR2 FVKESK. The CDR3 has 13 amino acids. V was shortened by 4 bases and J by 2 bases, with 9 bases between the two germline ends. The chain's CDR3 is CASSLRGAYEQYF. The CDR3 DNA reads as TGTGCCAGCAGCCTCAGGGGAGCCTACGAGCAGTACTTC.

The rearrangement uses TRBV9 and TRBJ2-2; tentatively, D is TRBD2 (7 bases). Trimming stripped 0 bases from V and 8 bases from J, with 17 bases between. Germline V gene lookup returns CDR1 SGDLS and CDR2 YYNGEE. This CDR3 comprises 16 residues. The CDR3 nucleotides are TGTGCCAGCAGCGTAGAGGCGGGGGCGCTTTTGGGGGAGCTGTTTTTT. Translated: CASSVEAGALLGELFF.

The chain couples TRBV10-3 to TRBJ1-5, with D perhaps TRBD1 (6 bases). V dropped 3 bases and J dropped 6 bases, with 24 bases sitting between them. This CDR3 contains 18 residues. CDR1 ENHRY and CDR2 SYGVKD come from the germline V gene. The CDR3 spells CAISERAGDEFSGQPQHF. CDR3 in DNA: TGTGCCATCAGTGAACGGGCAGGGGATGAGTTTTCCGGTCAGCCCCAGCATTTT.

A word on this clonotype: A read error may produce the germline difference seen at one junction end. The J gene is TRBJ1-6, the V gene TRBV5-1; D is ambiguous. This CDR3 comprises 12 residues. CDR1 and CDR2 (germline): SGHRS, YFSETQ. The CDR3 DNA reads TGTGCCAGCAGCTTCCTTCCTTCACCCCTCCACTTT. It yields the protein CASSFLPSPLHF. Full variable domain (missing parts from reference TRBV5-1 and TRBJ1-6): KAGVTQTPRYLIKTRGQQVTLSCSPISGHRSVSWYQQTPGQGLQFLFEYFSETQRNKGNFPGRFSGRQFSNSRSEMNVSTLELGDSALYLCASSFLPSPLHFGNGTRLTVT.

Worth noting for this clonotype: One end of the junction fails to match germline, which may point to a read error. The rearrangement links TRBV19 to TRBJ1-5; 9 bases are a match to TRBD1. Germline V gene sequence: CDR1 LNHDA, CDR2 SQIVND (reference sequence). The CDR3 spans 15 residues. The CDR3 is CASRGDRVSNQPQHF. As DNA, the CDR3 is TGTGCCAGTAGGGGGGACAGGGTAAGCAATCAGCCACAGCATTTT.

The J gene is TRBJ2-2, the V gene TRBV7-9; D gene unclear. Germline V gives CDR1 SEHNR, CDR2 FQNEAQ (reference sequence). The CDR3 spans 13 residues. The V and J ends lost 2 bases and 7 bases respectively, with 8 bases between them. The CDR3 DNA reads as TGTGCCAGCAGCTTATTCGCCCTCGGGGAGCTGTTTTTT. Its protein product is CASSLFALGELFF.

This clonotype was recorded many times. V gene TRBV7-9 combines with J gene TRBJ1-2; D unresolved. Per the germline V gene, CDR1 is SEHNR and CDR2 is FQNEAQ (reference sequence). V was shortened by 2 bases and J by 4 bases, with 14 bases between the two germline ends. The CDR3 contains 15 residues. The CDR3 loop reads CASSLWTQKGYGYTF. CDR3 DNA sequence: TGTGCCAGCAGCTTATGGACCCAGAAGGGCTATGGCTACACCTTC. Combining the CDR3 with reference TRBV7-9 and TRBJ1-2 gives the whole variable domain DTGVSQNPRHKITKRGQNVTFRCDPISEHNRLYWYRQTLGQGPEFLTYFQNEAQLEKSRLLSDRFSAERPKGSFSTLEIQRTEQGDSAMYLCASSLWTQKGYGYTFGSGTRLTVV.

The CDR3: CASSGNGGYTF. Written as DNA, the CDR3 is TGTGCCAGCAGCGGTAATGGCGGCTACACCTTC. The chain couples TRBV7-8 to TRBJ1-2; D gene unclear. The CDR3 totals 11 residues. Germline lookup yields CDR1 SGHVS and CDR2 FQNEAQ. Trimming stripped 5 bases from V and 8 bases from J, with 9 bases between.

The chain combines TRBV7-6 with TRBJ2-1; D possibly corresponds to TRBD2 (5 bases). The CDR3 is 16 amino acids. The V gene's germline CDR1 is SGHVS and CDR2 FNYEAQ. V was trimmed by 5 bases and J by 6 bases, leaving 20 bases between them. CDR3 sequence: CASSPLRGVGLNEQFF. In DNA form, the CDR3 reads TGTGCCAGCAGCCCTCTTCGGGGAGTAGGGCTCAATGAGCAGTTCTTC.

This clonotype was detected only once. The V call is TRBV7-9, the J call TRBJ1-2; D unresolved. Per germline, CDR1 SEHNR and CDR2 FQNEAQ (reference sequence). The CDR3 consists of 14 residues. V lost 5 bases, J lost 0 bases, and 10 bases lay in between. The CDR3 spells CASSPGSPNYGYTF. In nucleotides, the CDR3 is TGTGCCAGCAGCCCGGGCAGCCCTAACTATGGCTACACCTTC.

The gene calls are TRBV10-1 and TRBJ2-7, with D perhaps matching TRBD2 (5 bases). Germline V gene data show CDR1 as WNHNN and CDR2 as SYGVQD (reference sequence). V gave up 4 bases and J gave up 3 bases, with 13 bases separating them. The CDR3 runs 14 residues. The CDR3 coding sequence is TGCGCCAGCAGTGCAAGGGAGACCCTCTACGAGCAGTACTTC. Translation: CASSARETLYEQYF.

This chain uses TRBV7-8 with TRBJ2-1, with TRBD1 matching over 7 bases. Germline CDR1 SGHVS, CDR2 FQNEAQ. The CDR3 totals 16 residues. The J segment lost 3 bases and the V segment lost 4 bases, leaving 9 bases of the junction unmatched. CDR3 sequence reads: CASSSHRDSLYNEQFF. The CDR3 DNA follows: TGTGCCAGCAGCTCGCACCGGGACAGTCTCTACAATGAGCAGTTCTTC.

This clonotype was picked up many times. This sequence joins TRBV20-1 and TRBJ2-5; TRBD1 aligns across 10 bases. CDR1 DFQATT and CDR2 SNEGSKA come from the germline V gene (reference sequence). With V trimmed by 1 base and J by 10 bases, 3 bases remained unmatched. The length of the CDR3 is 12 residues. The CDR3 bases are TGCAGTGCTAGAGGGACAGGGGGAGACCAGTACTTC. Amino acid sequence: CSARGTGGDQYF.

This clonotype showed up many times. The chain has TRBV3-1 and TRBJ1-1, with 8 bases matching TRBD1. The V segment lost 1 base and the J segment 1 base; nucleotides outside the gene matches: 5. Germline V lookup: CDR1 LGHDT, CDR2 YNNKEL (reference sequence). The CDR3 is 16 amino acids. Written as DNA, the CDR3 is TGTGCCAGCAGCCAAGGCGGACAGGGTGCGAACACTGAAGCTTTCTTT. Translated: CASSQGGQGANTEAFF.

In its sample, this clonotype was seen many times. The rearrangement uses TRBV5-6 and TRBJ2-1; TRBD2 aligns across 14 bases. The length of the CDR3 is 17 residues. The J segment lost 7 bases and the V segment lost 5 bases, leaving 11 bases of the junction unmatched. Germline CDR1 SGHDT, CDR2 YYEEEE. The DNA for the CDR3 is TGTGCCAGCAGGGGGGGTCCGGGACTAGCGGGGGAGAATGAGCAGTTCTTC. It specifies CASRGGPGLAGENEQFF. The whole variable domain, filled in from reference TRBV5-6 and TRBJ2-1, reads DAGVTQSPTHLIKTRGQQVTLRCSPKSGHDTVSWYQQALGQGPQFIFQYYEEEERQRGNFPDRFSGHQFPNYSSELNVNALLLGDSALYLCASRGGPGLAGENEQFFGPGTRLTVL.

Of note for this clonotype: Relative to the germline gene, one junction end is altered; a read error may explain this. The chain joins TRBV4-3 to TRBJ1-2; D is unresolved. The germline V gene encodes CDR1 LGHNA and CDR2 YSLEER. This CDR3 spans 10 amino acids. CDR3 region: CASSQARIAF. The CDR3 DNA reads as TGCGCCAGCAGCCAAGCACGAATAGCCTTC.

The chain carries TRBV20-1 and TRBJ2-1; 10 bases are a match to TRBD2. Trimming at V came to 5 bases and at J to 7 bases, leaving 23 bases not matched to a gene. The CDR3 length is 19 residues. The germline V gene has CDR1 DFQATT and CDR2 SNEGSKA (reference sequence). The CDR3 loop is CSAHQGAGGGASGRNEQFF. DNA of the CDR3: TGCAGTGCTCACCAGGGGGCAGGTGGTGGGGCTAGCGGGAGAAATGAGCAGTTCTTC.

In its sample, this clonotype was seen many times. The chain combines TRBV7-9 with TRBJ1-3, with a tentative D call TRBD1 (6 bases). This CDR3 is built from 15 residues. With 4 bases removed from V and 0 bases from J, the gap between germline ends came to 10 bases. Germline loops: CDR1 SEHNR, CDR2 FQNEAQ (reference sequence). CDR3 residues: CASSSDSHSGNTIYF. CDR3 nucleotide sequence: TGTGCCAGCAGCTCGGACAGCCACTCTGGAAACACCATATATTTT.

This clonotype appeared a single time. The chain uses TRBV10-1 and TRBJ2-7, with D hard to call. V was shortened by 1 base and J by 0 bases, with 10 bases between the two germline ends. The CDR3 runs to 15 residues. Germline V gene sequence: CDR1 WNHNN, CDR2 SYGVQD (reference sequence). The CDR3 here is CASSEWSNGSYEQYF. CDR3 coding DNA: TGCGCCAGCAGTGAGTGGTCAAACGGCTCCTACGAGCAGTACTTC.

As concerns this clonotype: Just one base apart from a much larger clone, this may be a read error. V is TRBV6-9 and J is TRBJ2-2; no definite D call. Germline V lookup: CDR1 MNHGY, CDR2 SVAAGI. This CDR3 is built from 13 residues. The ends were cut back, 8 bases at V and 8 bases at J, with 15 bases in the middle. CDR3 in DNA: TGTGCCAGCGCCACGCTTCAGTTAGGGGAGCTGTTTTTT. It is translated as CASATLQLGELFF.

A remark on this clonotype: The CDR3 does not close with the conserved phenylalanine or tryptophan, likely indicating a read error. The V call is TRBV7-2, the J call TRBJ2-2; D gene uncertain. This CDR3 is built from 15 residues. CDR1 SGHTA and CDR2 FQGNSA come from the germline V gene. CDR3 region: CAGSLVRLNTGELFL. CDR3 in DNA: TGTGCCGGCAGCTTAGTTAGGTTGAACACCGGGGAGCTGTTTCTT.

The chain recombines TRBV25-1 with TRBJ1-1; weak D call: TRBD1 (5 bases). Looked up from germline, CDR1 is MGHDK and CDR2 is SYGVNS. The CDR3 totals 13 residues. Trimming stripped 10 bases from V and 0 bases from J, with 12 bases between. The CDR3, as DNA: TGTGCCACCGTGCCAGGGATGAACACTGAAGCTTTCTTT. It encodes CATVPGMNTEAFF.

The chain joins TRBV2 to TRBJ2-1, with D perhaps TRBD1 (6 bases). Between the trimmed V and J ends, which lost 4 bases and 8 bases, there was a span of 18 bases. This CDR3 is built from 15 residues. Germline values: CDR1 SNHLY, CDR2 FYNNEI. CDR3 loop: CASSVVTGNSHEQFF. The CDR3 DNA is TGTGCCAGCAGTGTGGTAACAGGGAATTCCCATGAGCAGTTCTTC.

The chain uses TRBV11-2 and TRBJ2-7; 7 nucleotides line up with TRBD1. CDR3 length: 14 residues. The trim removed 7 bases at V and 5 bases at J, leaving 11 bases unmatched. CDR1 and CDR2 from the germline V gene are SGHAT and FQNNGV. CDR3 sequence (DNA): TGTGCCAGCACCCTCTTTGACAGGGACCACGAGCAGTACTTC. Its translation is CASTLFDRDHEQYF.

The V gene is TRBV7-7, the J gene TRBJ2-5, with D possibly TRBD1 on 6 matching bases. The germline V and J ends were trimmed by 4 bases and 2 bases, with 14 bases remaining between them. CDR3 length: 15 residues. Germline loops: CDR1 SSHAT, CDR2 FNYEAQ (reference sequence). The CDR3 sequence is CASSSVGHSQETQYF. The CDR3 bases are TGTGCCAGCAGCTCGGTGGGACACTCTCAAGAGACCCAGTACTTC.